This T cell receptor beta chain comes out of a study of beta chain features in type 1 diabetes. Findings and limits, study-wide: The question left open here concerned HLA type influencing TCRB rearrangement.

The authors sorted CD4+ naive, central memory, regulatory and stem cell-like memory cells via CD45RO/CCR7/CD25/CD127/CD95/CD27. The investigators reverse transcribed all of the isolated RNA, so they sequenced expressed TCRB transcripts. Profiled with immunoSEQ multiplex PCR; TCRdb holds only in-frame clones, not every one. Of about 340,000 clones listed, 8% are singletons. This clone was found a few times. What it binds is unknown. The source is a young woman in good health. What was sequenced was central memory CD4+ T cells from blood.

The CDR3 reads CASIKGLAVVTGELFF. Here the CDR3 DNA reads TGTGCCAGCATTAAGGGACTAGCGGTTGTCACCGGGGAGCTGTTTTTT. The rearrangement links TRBV28 to TRBJ2-2; 11 bases align to TRBD2. CDR1 and CDR2 from the germline V gene are MDHEN and SYDVKM. Trimming took 7 bases from V and 4 from J; bases not matched to a gene: 8. There are 16 residues in the CDR3.